This TCR beta chain was sequenced during a study of blood T cells in healthy people across ages. J lost 6 bases, V lost 0 bases, and 6 bases had no gene match. The CDR3 contains 18 residues. CDR1 is LGHNA, CDR2 YSLEER, per germline. For the second PCR, which ran for about 6 to 12 cycles, a sample-barcoded 5' primer and a J-beta primer mix were used. TCRdb passed the 5' RACE reads through MiXCR, listing each CDR3 protein once. The table has approximately 1,000,000 distinct CDR3 sequences, under 55% seen once. Whole-study results and caveats: Not knowing donor CMV status may have confounded expanded clonotype changes.

Comment on this clonotype: What it recognizes is unknown.

Sequences were obtained from blood. The TCR was taken from a woman aged 60-75 years in good health. The chain employs TRBV4-3 and TRBJ2-1, with 15 positions matching TRBD2. The CDR3 nucleotides are TGCGCCAGCAGCCAAGATTTCGGACTAGCGGGAGGGCGCAATGAGCAGTTCTTC. Residues: CASSQDFGLAGGRNEQFF.